These 7 T cell receptor beta chains originate from one sample sequenced in a study of cytomegalovirus exposure and HLA in healthy donors. The PCR made use of 60 Vbeta and 13 Jbeta primers. Produced via immunoSEQ multiplex PCR; TCRdb's table is partial and in-frame only. The sample contains 90,000 to 120,000 clones, around 79% of which appear only once. The sample taken for sequencing was PBMCs. The receptors stem from a male donor in good health and CMV-seropositive.

V and J are TRBV10-3 and TRBJ2-7; maybe TRBD1 (6 bases). The germline V gene encodes CDR1 ENHRY and CDR2 SYGVKD. The CDR3 contains 15 residues. The germline V and J ends were trimmed by 4 bases and 0 bases, with 13 bases remaining between them. The CDR3 nucleotides are TGTGCCATCAGTGGGGGTACAGGGAGCTCCTACGAGCAGTACTTC. It encodes CAISGGTGSSYEQYF.

The V call is TRBV28, the J call TRBJ1-2; D may be TRBD1 (5 bases). Germline loops: CDR1 MDHEN, CDR2 SYDVKM. The CDR3 extends over 14 amino acids. V lost 4 bases to trimming and J lost 4 bases, with 13 bases between them. CDR3 bases: TGTGCCAGCAGTTCAGGGATTTCGGGCTATGGCTACACCTTC. It specifies CASSSGISGYGYTF.

This chain joins TRBV19 and TRBJ2-5, with 7 bases fitting TRBD2. Germline CDR1 and CDR2: LNHDA and SQIVND (reference sequence). Unmatched junction bases numbered 2, after V lost 5 bases and J lost 2 bases. The CDR3 totals 13 residues. In nucleotides, the CDR3 is TGTGCCAGTAGTCCAGCGGGACAAGAGACCCAGTACTTC. The encoded protein is CASSPAGQETQYF.

The CDR3 DNA reads as TGTGCCAGCAGCCCCTCGTATGACAGGCATATTGAAGCTTTCTTT. Translating it yields CASSPSYDRHIEAFF. The chain combines TRBV5-8 with TRBJ1-1; D might be TRBD1 (6 bases). Germline V lookup: CDR1 SGHTS, CDR2 YDEGEE. The CDR3 contains 15 residues. Trimming removed 4 bases from V and 7 bases from J, with 20 bases in between. The full variable domain, rest sourced from reference TRBV5-8 and TRBJ1-1, is EAGVTQSPTHLIKTRGQQATLRCSPISGHTSVYWYQQALGLGLQFLLWYDEGEERNRGNFPPRFSGRQFPNYSSELNVNALELEDSALYLCASSPSYDRHIEAFFGQGTRLTVV.

This clone was counted a single time. The V call is TRBV7-3, the J call TRBJ1-2; D ambiguous. Germline CDR1 SGHTA, CDR2 FQGTGA. The V end lost 0 bases, the J end lost 7 bases, and 18 bases lay between the germline ends. The CDR3 extends over 16 amino acids. The CDR3 DNA reads TGTGCCAGCAGCTTAACACCGACCTCCACTCCGGGTGGCTACACCTTC. Protein sequence: CASSLTPTSTPGGYTF. Together with reference TRBV7-3 and TRBJ1-2, the CDR3 gives the full variable domain: GAGVSQTPSNKVTEKGKYVELRCDPISGHTALYWYRQSLGQGPEFLIYFQGTGAADDSGLPNDRFFAVRPEGSVSTLKIQRTERGDSAVYLCASSLTPTSTPGGYTFGSGTRLTVV.

J is TRBJ2-7 and V is TRBV7-9, with 10 positions matching TRBD1. Germline V gene sequence: CDR1 SEHNR, CDR2 FQNEAQ (reference sequence). The CDR3 is made up of 15 amino acids. The CDR3 loop reads CAVRDRGGGDYEQYF. CDR3 nucleotides: TGTGCTGTCCGGGACAGGGGAGGGGGGGATTACGAGCAGTACTTC. Variable domain in full (rest from reference TRBV7-9 and TRBJ2-7): DTGVSQNPRHKITKRGQNVTFRCDPISEHNRLYWYRQTLGQGPEFLTYFQNEAQLEKSRLLSDRFSAERPKGSFSTLEIQRTEQGDSAMYLCAVRDRGGGDYEQYFGPGTRLTVT.

On this clone: This sample includes further DNA sequences coding for the same CDR3. This sequence joins TRBV5-1 and TRBJ2-1; 11 bases are a match to TRBD2. The CDR3 spans 15 residues. The trim removed 1 base at V and 7 bases at J, leaving 4 bases unmatched. The germline CDR1 and CDR2 sequences are SGHRS and YFSETQ. CDR3 sequence reads: CASSLRTSGGNEQFF. The CDR3 nucleotides read TGCGCCAGCAGCTTGAGAACTAGCGGGGGTAATGAGCAGTTCTTC.